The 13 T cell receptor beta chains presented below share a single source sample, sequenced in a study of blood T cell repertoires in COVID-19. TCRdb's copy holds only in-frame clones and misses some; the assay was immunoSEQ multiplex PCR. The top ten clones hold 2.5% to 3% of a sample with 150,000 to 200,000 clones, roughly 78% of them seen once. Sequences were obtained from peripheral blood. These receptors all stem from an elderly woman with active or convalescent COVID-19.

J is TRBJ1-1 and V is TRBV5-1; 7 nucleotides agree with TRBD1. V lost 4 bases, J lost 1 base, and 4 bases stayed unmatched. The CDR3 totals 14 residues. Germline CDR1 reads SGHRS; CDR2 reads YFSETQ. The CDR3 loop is CASSQRTGNTEAFF. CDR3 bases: TGCGCCAGCAGCCAAAGGACAGGGAACACTGAAGCTTTCTTT. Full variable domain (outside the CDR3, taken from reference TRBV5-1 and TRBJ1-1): KAGVTQTPRYLIKTRGQQVTLSCSPISGHRSVSWYQQTPGQGLQFLFEYFSETQRNKGNFPGRFSGRQFSNSRSEMNVSTLELGDSALYLCASSQRTGNTEAFFGQGTRLTVV.

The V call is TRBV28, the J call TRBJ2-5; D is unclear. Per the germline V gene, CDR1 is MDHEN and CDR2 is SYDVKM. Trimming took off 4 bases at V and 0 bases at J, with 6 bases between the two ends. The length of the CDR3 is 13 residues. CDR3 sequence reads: CASSYEYQETQYF. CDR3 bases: TGTGCCAGCAGTTACGAGTACCAAGAGACCCAGTACTTC.

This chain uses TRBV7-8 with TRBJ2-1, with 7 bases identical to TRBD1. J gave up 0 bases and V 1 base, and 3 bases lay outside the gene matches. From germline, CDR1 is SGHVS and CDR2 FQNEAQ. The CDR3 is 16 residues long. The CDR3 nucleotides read TGTGCCAGCAGCTTAGGAGAGGGGGCCTCCTACAATGAGCAGTTCTTC. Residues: CASSLGEGASYNEQFF.

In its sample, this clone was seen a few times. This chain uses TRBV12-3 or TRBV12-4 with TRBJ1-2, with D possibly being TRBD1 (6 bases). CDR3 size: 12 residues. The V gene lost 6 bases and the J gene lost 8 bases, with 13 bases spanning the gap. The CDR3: CASSRGLGGYTF. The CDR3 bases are TGTGCCAGCAGCAGGGGCCTCGGGGGCTACACCTTC.

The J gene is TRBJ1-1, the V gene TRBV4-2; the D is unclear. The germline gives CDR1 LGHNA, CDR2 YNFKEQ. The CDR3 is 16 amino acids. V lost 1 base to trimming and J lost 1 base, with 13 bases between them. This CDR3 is CASSQVLRHWNTEAFF. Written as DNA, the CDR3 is TGTGCCAGCAGCCAAGTGCTAAGACACTGGAACACTGAAGCTTTCTTT.

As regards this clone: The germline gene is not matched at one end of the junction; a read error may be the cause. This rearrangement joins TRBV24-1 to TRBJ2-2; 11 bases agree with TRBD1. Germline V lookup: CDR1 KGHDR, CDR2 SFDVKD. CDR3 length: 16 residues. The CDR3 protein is CATSDPGQGATRELFF. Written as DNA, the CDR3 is TGTGCCACCAGTGATCCAGGACAGGGGGCCACCCGGGAGCTGTTTTTT.

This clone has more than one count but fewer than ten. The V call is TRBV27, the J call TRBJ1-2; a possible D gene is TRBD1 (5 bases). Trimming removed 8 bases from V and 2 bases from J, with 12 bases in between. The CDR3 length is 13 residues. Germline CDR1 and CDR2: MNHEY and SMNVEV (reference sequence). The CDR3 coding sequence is TGTGCCAGCGGAAGAACAGGAAACTATGGCTACACCTTC. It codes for CASGRTGNYGYTF.

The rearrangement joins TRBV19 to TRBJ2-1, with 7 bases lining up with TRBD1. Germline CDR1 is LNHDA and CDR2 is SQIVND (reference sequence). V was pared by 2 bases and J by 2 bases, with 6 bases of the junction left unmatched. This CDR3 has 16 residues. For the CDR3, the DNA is TGTGCCAGTAGTATACTTCCGGGACAGACCTACAATGAGCAGTTCTTC. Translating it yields CASSILPGQTYNEQFF.

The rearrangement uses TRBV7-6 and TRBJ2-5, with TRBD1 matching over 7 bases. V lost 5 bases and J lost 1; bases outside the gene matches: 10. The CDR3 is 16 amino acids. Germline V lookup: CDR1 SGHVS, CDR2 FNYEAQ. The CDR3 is CASSPRTGGAQETQYF. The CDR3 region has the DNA TGTGCCAGCAGCCCCAGGACAGGTGGCGCCCAAGAGACCCAGTACTTC.

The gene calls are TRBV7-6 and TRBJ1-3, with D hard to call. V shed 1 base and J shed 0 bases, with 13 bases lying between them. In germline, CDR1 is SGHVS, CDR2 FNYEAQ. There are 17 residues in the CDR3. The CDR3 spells CASSLEVPTGSGNTIYF. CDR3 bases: TGTGCCAGCAGCTTAGAGGTTCCGACTGGCTCTGGAAACACCATATATTTT.

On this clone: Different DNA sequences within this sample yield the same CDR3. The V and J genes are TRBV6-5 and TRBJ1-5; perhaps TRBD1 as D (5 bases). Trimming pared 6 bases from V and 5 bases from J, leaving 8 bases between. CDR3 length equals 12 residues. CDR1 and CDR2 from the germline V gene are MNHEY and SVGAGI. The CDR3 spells CASSTGDQPQHF. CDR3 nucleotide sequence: TGTGCCAGCAGCACGGGGGATCAGCCCCAGCATTTT.

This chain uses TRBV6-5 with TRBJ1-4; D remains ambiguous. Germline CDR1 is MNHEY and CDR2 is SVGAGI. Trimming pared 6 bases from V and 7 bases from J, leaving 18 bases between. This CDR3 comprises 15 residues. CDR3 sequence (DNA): TGTGCCAGCAGCCCCCGGGTGGCATTTATTGAAAAACTGTTTTTT. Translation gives CASSPRVAFIEKLFF.

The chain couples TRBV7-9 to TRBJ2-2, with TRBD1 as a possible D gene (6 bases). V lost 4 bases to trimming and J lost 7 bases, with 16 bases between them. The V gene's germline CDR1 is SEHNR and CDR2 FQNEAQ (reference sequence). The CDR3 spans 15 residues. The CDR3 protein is CASSSHLTGIGELFF. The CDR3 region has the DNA TGTGCCAGCAGCTCCCACCTGACAGGAATCGGGGAGCTGTTTTTT.